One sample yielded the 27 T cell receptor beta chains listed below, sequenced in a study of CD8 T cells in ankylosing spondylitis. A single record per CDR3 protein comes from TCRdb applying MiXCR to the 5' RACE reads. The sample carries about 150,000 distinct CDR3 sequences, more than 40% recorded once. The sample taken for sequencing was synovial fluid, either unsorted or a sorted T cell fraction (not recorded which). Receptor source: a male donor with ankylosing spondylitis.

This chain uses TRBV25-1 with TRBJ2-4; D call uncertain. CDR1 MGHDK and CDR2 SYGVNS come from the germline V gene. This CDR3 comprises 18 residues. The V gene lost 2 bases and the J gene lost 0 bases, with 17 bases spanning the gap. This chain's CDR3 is CASSEPAATQKAKNIQYF. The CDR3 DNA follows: TGTGCCAGCAGTGAACCCGCCGCCACTCAAAAAGCCAAAAACATTCAGTACTTC.

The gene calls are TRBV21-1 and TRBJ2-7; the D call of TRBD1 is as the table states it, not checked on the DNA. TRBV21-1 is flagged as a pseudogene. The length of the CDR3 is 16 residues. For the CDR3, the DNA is TGTGCCAGCAACAAAAACAAGGCTGACCCGCCGGACGAGCAGTACTTC. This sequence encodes CASNKNKADPPDEQYF.

CDR3 region: CASMVGGYTGELFF. In DNA, the CDR3 is TGTGCCAGCATGGTTGGGGGGTACACCGGGGAGCTGTTTTTT. The rearrangement joins TRBV6-2 or TRBV6-3 to TRBJ2-2, with a weak D call TRBD2 (6 bases). Trimming cost V 7 bases and J 3 bases, with 12 bases left between them. The CDR3 extends over 14 amino acids. Germline V CDR1 and CDR2: MNHEY, SVGEGT.

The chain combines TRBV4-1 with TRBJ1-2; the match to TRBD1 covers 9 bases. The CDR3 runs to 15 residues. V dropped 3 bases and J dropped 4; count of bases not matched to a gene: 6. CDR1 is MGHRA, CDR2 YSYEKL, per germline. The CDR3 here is CASSHQTGGAYGYTF. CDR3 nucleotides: TGCGCCAGCAGCCATCAAACAGGGGGCGCCTATGGCTACACCTTC.

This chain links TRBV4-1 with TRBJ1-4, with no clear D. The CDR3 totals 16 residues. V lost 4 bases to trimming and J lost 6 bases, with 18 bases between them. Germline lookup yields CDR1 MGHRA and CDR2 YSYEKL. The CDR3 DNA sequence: TGCGCCAGCAGCCGAGTCGTCCCGGGTGGGGATGAAAAACTGTTTTTT. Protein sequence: CASSRVVPGGDEKLFF.

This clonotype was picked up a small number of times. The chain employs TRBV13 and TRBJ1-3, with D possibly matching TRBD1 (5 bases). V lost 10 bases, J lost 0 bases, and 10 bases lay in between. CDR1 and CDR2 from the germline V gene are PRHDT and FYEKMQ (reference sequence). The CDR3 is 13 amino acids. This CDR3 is CATSDSSGNTIYF. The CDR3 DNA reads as TGTGCCACCTCCGACAGCTCTGGAAACACCATATATTTT.

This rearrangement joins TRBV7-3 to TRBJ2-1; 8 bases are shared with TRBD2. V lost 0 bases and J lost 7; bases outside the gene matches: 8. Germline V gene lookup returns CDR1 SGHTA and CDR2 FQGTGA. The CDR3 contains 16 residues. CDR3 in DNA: TGTGCCAGCAGCTTAACTACGAGCGGGAGAGAAAATGAGCAGTTCTTC. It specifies CASSLTTSGRENEQFF.

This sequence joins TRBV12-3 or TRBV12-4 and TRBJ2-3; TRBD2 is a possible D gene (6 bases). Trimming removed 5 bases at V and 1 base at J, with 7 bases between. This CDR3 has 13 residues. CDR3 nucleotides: TGTGCCAGCAGTCAGCGGGGCACAGATACGCAGTATTTT. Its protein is CASSQRGTDTQYF.

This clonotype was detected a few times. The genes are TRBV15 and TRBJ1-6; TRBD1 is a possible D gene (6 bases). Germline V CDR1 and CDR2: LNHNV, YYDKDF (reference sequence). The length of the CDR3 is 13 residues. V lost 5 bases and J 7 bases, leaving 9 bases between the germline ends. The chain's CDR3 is CATSEDRNSPLHF. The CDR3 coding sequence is TGTGCCACCAGCGAGGACAGAAATTCACCCCTCCACTTT.

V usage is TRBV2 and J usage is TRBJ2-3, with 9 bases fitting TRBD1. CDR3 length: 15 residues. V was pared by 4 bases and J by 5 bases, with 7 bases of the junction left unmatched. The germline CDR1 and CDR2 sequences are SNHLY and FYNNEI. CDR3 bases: TGTGCCAGCAGTGTTAACAGGGGGCGCAGAGATACGCAGTATTTT. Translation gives CASSVNRGRRDTQYF.

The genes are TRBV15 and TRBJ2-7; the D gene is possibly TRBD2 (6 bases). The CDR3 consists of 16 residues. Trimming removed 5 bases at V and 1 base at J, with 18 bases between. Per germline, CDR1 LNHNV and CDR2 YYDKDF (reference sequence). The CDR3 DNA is TGTGCCACCAGCTTCCCCTACGGGACTCTTTCCTACGAGCAGTACTTC. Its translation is CATSFPYGTLSYEQYF.

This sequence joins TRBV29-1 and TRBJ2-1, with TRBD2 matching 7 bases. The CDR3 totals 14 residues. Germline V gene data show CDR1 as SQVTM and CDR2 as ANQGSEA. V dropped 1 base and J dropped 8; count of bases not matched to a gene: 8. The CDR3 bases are TGCAGCGTTGAAGGGACTAGAGAGTTGCATGAGCAGTTCTTC. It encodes CSVEGTRELHEQFF.

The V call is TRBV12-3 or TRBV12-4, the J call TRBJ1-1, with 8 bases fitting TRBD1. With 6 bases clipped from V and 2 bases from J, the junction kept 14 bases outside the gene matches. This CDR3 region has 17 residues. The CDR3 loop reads CASRQPATGAGNTEAFF. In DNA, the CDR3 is TGTGCCAGCAGGCAGCCCGCGACAGGGGCCGGTAACACTGAAGCTTTCTTT.

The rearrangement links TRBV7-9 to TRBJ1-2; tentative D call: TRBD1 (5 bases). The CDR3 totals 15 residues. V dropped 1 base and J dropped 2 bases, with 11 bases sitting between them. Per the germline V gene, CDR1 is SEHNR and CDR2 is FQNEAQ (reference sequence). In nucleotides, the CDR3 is TGTGCCAGCAGCTTAGTTTCGGGGGACAACTATGGCTACACCTTC. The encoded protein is CASSLVSGDNYGYTF.

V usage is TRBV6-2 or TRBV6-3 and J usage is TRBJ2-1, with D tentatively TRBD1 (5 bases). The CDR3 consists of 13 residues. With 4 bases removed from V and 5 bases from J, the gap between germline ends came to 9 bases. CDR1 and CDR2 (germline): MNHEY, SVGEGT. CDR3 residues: CASSWGEHNEQFF. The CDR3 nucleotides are TGTGCCAGCAGTTGGGGCGAACACAATGAGCAGTTCTTC.

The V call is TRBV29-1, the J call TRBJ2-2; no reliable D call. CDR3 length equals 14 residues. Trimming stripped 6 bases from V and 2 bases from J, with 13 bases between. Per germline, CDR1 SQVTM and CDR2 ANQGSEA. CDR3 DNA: TGCAGCGTAGAACCAGACGGTAACACCGGGGAGCTGTTTTTT. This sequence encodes CSVEPDGNTGELFF.

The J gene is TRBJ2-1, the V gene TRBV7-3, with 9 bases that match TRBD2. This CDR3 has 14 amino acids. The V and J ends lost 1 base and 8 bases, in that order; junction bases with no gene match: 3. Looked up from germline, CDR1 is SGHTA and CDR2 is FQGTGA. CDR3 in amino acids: CASSLSGGADEQFF. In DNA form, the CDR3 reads TGTGCCAGCAGCTTAAGCGGGGGGGCAGATGAGCAGTTCTTC. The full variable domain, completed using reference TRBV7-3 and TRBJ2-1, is GAGVSQTPSNKVTEKGKYVELRCDPISGHTALYWYRQSLGQGPEFLIYFQGTGAADDSGLPNDRFFAVRPEGSVSTLKIQRTERGDSAVYLCASSLSGGADEQFFGPGTRLTVL.

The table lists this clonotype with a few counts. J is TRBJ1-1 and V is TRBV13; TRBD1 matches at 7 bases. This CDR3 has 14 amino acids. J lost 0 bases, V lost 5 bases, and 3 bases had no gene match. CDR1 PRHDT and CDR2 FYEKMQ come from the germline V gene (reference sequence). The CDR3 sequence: CASSMGQMNTEAFF. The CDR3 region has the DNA TGTGCCAGCAGCATGGGACAGATGAACACTGAAGCTTTCTTT.

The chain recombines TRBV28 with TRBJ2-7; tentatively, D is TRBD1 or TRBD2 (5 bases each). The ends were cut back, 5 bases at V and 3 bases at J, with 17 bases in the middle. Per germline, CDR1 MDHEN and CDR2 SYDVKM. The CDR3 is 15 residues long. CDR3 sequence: CASSGSETVSYEQYF. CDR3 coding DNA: TGTGCCAGCAGTGGTAGCGAGACAGTGAGCTACGAGCAGTACTTC.

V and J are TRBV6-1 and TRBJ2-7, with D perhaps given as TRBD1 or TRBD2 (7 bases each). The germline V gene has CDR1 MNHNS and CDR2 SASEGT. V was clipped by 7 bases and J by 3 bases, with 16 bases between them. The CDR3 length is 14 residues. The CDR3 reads CASTAGDRLYEQYF. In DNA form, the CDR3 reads TGTGCCAGCACTGCGGGGGACAGACTCTACGAGCAGTACTTC.

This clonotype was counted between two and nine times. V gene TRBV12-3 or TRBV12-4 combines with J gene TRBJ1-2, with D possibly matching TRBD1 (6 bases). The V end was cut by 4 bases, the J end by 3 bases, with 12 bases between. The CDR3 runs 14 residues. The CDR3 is CASSSNRVHYGYTF. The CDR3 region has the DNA TGTGCCAGCAGTTCAAACAGGGTACACTATGGCTACACCTTC.

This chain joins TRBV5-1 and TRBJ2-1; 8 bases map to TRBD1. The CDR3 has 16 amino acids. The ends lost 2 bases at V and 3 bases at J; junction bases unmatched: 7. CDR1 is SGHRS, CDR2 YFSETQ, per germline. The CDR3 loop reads CASSLRQGSIYNEQFF. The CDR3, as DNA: TGCGCCAGCAGCTTAAGACAGGGGAGTATCTACAATGAGCAGTTCTTC.

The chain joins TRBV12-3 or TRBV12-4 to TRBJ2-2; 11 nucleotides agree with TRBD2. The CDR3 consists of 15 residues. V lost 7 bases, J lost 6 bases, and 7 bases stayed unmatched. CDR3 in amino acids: CASTRSGRAPGELFF. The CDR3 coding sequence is TGTGCCAGCACCCGTAGCGGGAGGGCCCCCGGGGAGCTGTTTTTT.

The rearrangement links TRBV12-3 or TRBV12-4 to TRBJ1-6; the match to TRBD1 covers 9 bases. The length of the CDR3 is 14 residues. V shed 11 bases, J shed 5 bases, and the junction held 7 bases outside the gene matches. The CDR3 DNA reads TGTGCCCCAGCACGGGACAGGGATAATTCACCCCTCCACTTT. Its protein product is CAPARDRDNSPLHF.

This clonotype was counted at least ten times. The CDR3 nucleotides read TGTGCCAGCAGTCCCCCTCACCTCGAATTAGGGGGCAGGAATGAGCAGTTCTTC. Translation gives CASSPPHLELGGRNEQFF. The chain employs TRBV11-1 and TRBJ2-1; TRBD1 aligns across 7 bases. CDR3 length: 18 residues. V dropped 6 bases and J dropped 7; count of bases not matched to a gene: 21. The germline V gene has CDR1 SGHAT and CDR2 FQDESV (reference sequence).

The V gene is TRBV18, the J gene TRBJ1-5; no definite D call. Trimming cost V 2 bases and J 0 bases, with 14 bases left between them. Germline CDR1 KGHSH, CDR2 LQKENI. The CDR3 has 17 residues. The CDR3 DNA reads TGTGCCAGCTCACCAATTGCCATGCGTTATAGCAATCAGCCCCAGCATTTT. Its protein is CASSPIAMRYSNQPQHF.

The DNA of the CDR3 is TGCGCCAGCAGCCAAGAGGCCCTTAGAGCAGATACGCAGTATTTT. Translated: CASSQEALRADTQYF. The V gene is TRBV4-3, the J gene TRBJ2-3, with D hard to call. The ends were cut back, 0 bases at V and 4 bases at J, with 11 bases in the middle. The CDR3 covers 15 residues. From germline, CDR1 is LGHNA and CDR2 YSLEER.